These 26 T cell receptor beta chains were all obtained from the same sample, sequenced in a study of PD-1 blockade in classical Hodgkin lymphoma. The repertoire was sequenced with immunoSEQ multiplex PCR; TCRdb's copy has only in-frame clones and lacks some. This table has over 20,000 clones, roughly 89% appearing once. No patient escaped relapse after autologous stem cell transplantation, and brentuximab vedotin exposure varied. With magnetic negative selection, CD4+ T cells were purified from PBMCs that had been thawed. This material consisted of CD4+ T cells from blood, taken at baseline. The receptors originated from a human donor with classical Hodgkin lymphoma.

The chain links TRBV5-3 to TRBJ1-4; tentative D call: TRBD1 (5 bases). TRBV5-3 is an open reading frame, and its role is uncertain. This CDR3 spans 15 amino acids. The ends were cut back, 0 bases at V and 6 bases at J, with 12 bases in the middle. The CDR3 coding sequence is TGTGCCAGAAGCTTGGAGGCGGGGACGGATGAAAAACTGTTTTTT. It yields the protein CARSLEAGTDEKLFF.

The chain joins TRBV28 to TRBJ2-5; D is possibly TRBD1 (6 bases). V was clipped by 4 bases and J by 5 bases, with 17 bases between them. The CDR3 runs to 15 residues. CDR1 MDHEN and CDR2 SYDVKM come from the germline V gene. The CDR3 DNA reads TGTGCCAGCAGTTCCGGGACACCAAGGGGCGAGACCCAGTACTTC. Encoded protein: CASSSGTPRGETQYF.

CDR3 protein: CASSLWGGTEAFF. Here the CDR3 DNA reads TGTGCCAGCAGCCTATGGGGCGGCACTGAAGCTTTCTTT. The V gene is TRBV6-5, the J gene TRBJ1-1; D might be TRBD1 (5 bases). The length of the CDR3 is 13 residues. Per the germline V gene, CDR1 is MNHEY and CDR2 is SVGAGI. V was pared by 6 bases and J by 4 bases, with 12 bases between.

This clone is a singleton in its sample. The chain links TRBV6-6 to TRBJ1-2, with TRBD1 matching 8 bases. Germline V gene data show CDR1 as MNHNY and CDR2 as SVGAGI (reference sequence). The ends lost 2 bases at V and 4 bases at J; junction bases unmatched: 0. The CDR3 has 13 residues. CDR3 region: CASSYDRGYGYTF. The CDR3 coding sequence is TGTGCCAGCAGTTACGACAGGGGCTATGGCTACACCTTC.

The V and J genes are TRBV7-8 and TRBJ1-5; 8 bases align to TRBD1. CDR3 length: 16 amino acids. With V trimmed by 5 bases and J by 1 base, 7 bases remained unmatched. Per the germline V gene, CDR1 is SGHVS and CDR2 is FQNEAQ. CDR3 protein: CASSPRRQGSNQPQHF. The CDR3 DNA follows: TGTGCCAGCAGCCCCCGACGACAGGGGAGCAATCAGCCCCAGCATTTT.

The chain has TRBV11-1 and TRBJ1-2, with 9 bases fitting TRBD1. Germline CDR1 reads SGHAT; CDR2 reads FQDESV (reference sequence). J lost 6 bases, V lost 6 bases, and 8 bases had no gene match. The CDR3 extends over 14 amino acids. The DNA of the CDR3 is TGTGCCAGCAGTCTTCTGGGACAGGGCGATGGCTACACCTTC. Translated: CASSLLGQGDGYTF.

In nucleotides, the CDR3 is TGTGCCAGCAGCCCTCAGGGGGCCATCATCTATGGCTACACCTTC. This sequence encodes CASSPQGAIIYGYTF. The chain combines TRBV6-5 with TRBJ1-2; 8 nucleotides align to TRBD1. V gave up 6 bases and J gave up 4 bases; unmatched junction bases: 10. The CDR3 runs 15 residues. Germline V CDR1 and CDR2: MNHEY, SVGAGI.

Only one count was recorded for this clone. In DNA, the CDR3 is TGTGCCAGCAGCTTAATGGGAACCCAAGAGACCCAGTACTTC. Its protein product is CASSLMGTQETQYF. The chain recombines TRBV7-9 with TRBJ2-5; no reliable D call. The CDR3 is made up of 14 amino acids. Germline V lookup: CDR1 SEHNR, CDR2 FQNEAQ (reference sequence). V was pared by 2 bases and J by 1 base, with 8 bases between.

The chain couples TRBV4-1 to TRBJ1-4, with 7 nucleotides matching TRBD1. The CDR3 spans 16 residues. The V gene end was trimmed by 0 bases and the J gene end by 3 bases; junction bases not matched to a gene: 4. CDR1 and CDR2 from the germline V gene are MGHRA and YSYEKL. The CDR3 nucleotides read TGCGCCAGCAGCCAAGAGAGACAGGGACCTAATGAAAAACTGTTTTTT. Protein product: CASSQERQGPNEKLFF.

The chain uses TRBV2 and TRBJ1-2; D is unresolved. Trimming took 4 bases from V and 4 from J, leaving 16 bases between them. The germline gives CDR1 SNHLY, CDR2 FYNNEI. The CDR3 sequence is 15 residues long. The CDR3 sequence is CASSVSPASPYGYTF. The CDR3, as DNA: TGTGCCAGCAGTGTATCCCCAGCGTCCCCCTATGGCTACACCTTC.

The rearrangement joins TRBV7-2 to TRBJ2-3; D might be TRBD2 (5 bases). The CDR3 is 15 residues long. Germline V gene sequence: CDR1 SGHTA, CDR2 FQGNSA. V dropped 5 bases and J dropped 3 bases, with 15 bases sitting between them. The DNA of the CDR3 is TGTGCCAGCAGCATCGGGGTTGGGCTGACAGATACGCAGTATTTT. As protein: CASSIGVGLTDTQYF.

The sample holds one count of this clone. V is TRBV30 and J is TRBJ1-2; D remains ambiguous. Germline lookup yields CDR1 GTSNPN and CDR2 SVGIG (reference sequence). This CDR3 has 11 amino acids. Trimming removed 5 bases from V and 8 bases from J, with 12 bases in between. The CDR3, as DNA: TGTGCCTGGGGACGAGATGGCGGCTACACCTTC. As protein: CAWGRDGGYTF.

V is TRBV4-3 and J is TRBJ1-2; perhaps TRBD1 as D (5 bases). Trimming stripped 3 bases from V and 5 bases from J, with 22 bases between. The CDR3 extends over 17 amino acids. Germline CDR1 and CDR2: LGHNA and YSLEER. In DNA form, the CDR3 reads TGCGCCAGCAGCCAGGGGGGGAGCGAGGGGCGGCGGTATGGCTACACCTTC. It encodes CASSQGGSEGRRYGYTF.

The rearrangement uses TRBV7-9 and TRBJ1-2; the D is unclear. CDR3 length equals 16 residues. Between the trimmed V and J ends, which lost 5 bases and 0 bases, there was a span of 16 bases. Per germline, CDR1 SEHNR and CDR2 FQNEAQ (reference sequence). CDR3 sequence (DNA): TGTGCCAGCAGCCGGGCGGACCAGTTAGCTAACTATGGCTACACCTTC. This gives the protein CASSRADQLANYGYTF. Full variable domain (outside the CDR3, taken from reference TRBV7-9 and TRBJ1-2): DTGVSQNPRHKITKRGQNVTFRCDPISEHNRLYWYRQTLGQGPEFLTYFQNEAQLEKSRLLSDRFSAERPKGSFSTLEIQRTEQGDSAMYLCASSRADQLANYGYTFGSGTRLTVV.

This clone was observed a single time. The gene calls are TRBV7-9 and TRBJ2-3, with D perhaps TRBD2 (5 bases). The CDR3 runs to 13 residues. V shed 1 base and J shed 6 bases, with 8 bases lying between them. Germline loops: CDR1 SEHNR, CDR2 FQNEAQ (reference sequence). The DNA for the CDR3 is TGTGCCAGCAGCTTAGAGGACTTCGATACGCAGTATTTT. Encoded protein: CASSLEDFDTQYF.

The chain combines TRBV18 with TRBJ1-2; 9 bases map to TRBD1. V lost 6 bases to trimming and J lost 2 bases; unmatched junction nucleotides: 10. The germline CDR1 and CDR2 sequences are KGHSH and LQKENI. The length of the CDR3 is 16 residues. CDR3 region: CASSPSLQGANYGYTF. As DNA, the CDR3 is TGTGCCAGCTCCCCCAGCCTACAGGGGGCCAACTATGGCTACACCTTC.

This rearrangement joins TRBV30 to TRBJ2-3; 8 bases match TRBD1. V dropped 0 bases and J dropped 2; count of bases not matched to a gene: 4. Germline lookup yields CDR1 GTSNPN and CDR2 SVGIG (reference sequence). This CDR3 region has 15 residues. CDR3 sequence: CAWSVRDRSTDTQYF. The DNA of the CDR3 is TGTGCCTGGAGTGTACGGGACAGGTCCACAGATACGCAGTATTTT. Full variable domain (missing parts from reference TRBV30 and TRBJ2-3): SQTIHQWPATLVQPVGSPLSLECTVEGTSNPNLYWYRQAAGRGLQLLFYSVGIGQISSEVPQNLSASRPQDRQFILSSKKLLLSDSGFYLCAWSVRDRSTDTQYFGPGTRLTVL.

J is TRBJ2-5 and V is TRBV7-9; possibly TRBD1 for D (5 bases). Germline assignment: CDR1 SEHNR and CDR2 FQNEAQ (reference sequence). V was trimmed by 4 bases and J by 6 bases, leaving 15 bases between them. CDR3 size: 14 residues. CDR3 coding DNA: TGTGCCAGCAGCTCAGGGCAAGGGCGTCAGACCCAGTACTTC. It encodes CASSSGQGRQTQYF.

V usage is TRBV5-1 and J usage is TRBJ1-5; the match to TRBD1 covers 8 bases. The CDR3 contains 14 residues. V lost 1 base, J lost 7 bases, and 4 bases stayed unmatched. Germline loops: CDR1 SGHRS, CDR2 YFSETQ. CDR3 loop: CASSLTGGSQPQHF. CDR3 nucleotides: TGCGCCAGCAGCTTGACAGGGGGGTCGCAGCCCCAGCATTTT.

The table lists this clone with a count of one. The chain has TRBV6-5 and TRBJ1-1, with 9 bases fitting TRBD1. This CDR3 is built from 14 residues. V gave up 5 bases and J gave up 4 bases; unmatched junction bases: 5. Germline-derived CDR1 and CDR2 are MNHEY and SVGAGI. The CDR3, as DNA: TGTGCCAGCAGTCTTGAGACAGGGGGCACTGAAGCTTTCTTT. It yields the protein CASSLETGGTEAFF.

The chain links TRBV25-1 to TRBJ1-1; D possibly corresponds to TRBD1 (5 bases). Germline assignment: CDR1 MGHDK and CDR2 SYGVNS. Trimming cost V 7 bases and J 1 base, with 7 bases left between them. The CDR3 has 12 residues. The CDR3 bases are TGTGCCAGCACCGGGGGGAACACTGAAGCTTTCTTT. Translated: CASTGGNTEAFF.

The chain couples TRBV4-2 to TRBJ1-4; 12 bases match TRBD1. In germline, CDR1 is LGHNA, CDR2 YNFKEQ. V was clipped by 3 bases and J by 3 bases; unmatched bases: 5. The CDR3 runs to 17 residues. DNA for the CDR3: TGTGCCAGCAGCCAGGAGGGACAGGGGGCTTCTAATGAAAAACTGTTTTTT. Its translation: CASSQEGQGASNEKLFF.

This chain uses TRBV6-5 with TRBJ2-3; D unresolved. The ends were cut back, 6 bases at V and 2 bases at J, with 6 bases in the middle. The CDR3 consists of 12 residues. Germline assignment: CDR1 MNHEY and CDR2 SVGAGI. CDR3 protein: CASRGNTDTQYF. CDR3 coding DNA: TGTGCCAGCAGGGGTAACACAGATACGCAGTATTTT.

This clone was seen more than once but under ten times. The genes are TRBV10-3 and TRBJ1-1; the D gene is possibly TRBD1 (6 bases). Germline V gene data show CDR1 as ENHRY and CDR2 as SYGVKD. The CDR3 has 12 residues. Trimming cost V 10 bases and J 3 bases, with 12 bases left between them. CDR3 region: CATLRGDTEAFF. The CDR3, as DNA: TGTGCCACACTCAGGGGAGACACTGAAGCTTTCTTT.

The CDR3 sequence: CASSLLSSNQPQHF. CDR3 coding DNA: TGTGCCAGCAGTTTATTAAGTAGCAATCAGCCCCAGCATTTT. V usage is TRBV27 and J usage is TRBJ1-5; D is uncertain. CDR3 length: 14 amino acids. V dropped 1 base and J dropped 0 bases, with 4 bases sitting between them. In germline, CDR1 is MNHEY, CDR2 SMNVEV (reference sequence).

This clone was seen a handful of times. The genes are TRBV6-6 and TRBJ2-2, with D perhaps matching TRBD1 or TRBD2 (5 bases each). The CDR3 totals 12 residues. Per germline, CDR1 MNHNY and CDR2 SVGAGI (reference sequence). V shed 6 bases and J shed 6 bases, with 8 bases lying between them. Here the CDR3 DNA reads TGTGCCAGCAGGGGGACGGCCGGGGAGCTGTTTTTT. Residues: CASRGTAGELFF.